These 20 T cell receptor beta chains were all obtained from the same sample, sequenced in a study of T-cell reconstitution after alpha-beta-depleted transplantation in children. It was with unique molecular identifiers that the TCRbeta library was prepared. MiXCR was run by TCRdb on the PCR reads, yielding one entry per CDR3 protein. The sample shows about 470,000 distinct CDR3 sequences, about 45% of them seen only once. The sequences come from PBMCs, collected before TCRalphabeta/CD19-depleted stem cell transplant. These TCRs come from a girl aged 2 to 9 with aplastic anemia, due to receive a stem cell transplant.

CDR3: CASSLSRQARRAFF. The CDR3 nucleotides are TGCGCCAGCAGTCTCTCGAGACAGGCTCGGAGAGCTTTCTTT. This chain uses TRBV5-1 with TRBJ1-1, with D tentatively TRBD1 (6 bases). This CDR3 comprises 14 residues. The V gene's germline CDR1 is SGHRS and CDR2 YFSETQ. The V gene lost 5 bases and the J gene lost 10 bases, with 21 bases spanning the gap.

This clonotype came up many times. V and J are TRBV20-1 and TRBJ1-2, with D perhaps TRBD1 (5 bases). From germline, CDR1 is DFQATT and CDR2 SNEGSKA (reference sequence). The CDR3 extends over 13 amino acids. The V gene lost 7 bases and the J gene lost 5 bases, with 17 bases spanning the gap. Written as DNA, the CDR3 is TGCAGTGTTTTCCCGGCAGGGCAGTATGGCTACACCTTC. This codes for CSVFPAGQYGYTF.

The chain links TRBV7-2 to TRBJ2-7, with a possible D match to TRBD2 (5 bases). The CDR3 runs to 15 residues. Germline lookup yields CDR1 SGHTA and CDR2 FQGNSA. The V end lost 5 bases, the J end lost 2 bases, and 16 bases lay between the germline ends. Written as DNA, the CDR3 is TGTGCCAGCAGCCCCCCCAGAGGGAACCCCTACGAGCAGTACTTC. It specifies CASSPPRGNPYEQYF.

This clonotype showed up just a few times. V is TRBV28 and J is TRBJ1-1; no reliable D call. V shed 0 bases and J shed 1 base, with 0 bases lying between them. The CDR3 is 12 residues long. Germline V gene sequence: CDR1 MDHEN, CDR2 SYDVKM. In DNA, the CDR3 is TGTGCCAGCAGTTTATGGAACACTGAAGCTTTCTTT. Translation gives CASSLWNTEAFF.

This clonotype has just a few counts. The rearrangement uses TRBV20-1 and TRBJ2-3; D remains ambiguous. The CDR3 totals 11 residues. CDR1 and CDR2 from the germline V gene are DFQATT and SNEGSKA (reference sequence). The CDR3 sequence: CSQLLTDTQYF. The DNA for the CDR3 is TGCAGCCAACTTTTGACAGATACGCAGTATTTT.

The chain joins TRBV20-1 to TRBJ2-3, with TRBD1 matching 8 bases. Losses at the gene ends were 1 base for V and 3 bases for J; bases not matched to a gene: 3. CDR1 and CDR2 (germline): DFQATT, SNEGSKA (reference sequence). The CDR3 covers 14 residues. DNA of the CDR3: TGCAGTGCTAGAGCGCAGGGGGCAACAGATACGCAGTATTTT. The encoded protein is CSARAQGATDTQYF.

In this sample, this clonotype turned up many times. As DNA, the CDR3 is TGCGCCAGCAGCTTGGACAGGGGGTACGACTATGGCTACACCTTC. This codes for CASSLDRGYDYGYTF. The J gene is TRBJ1-2, the V gene TRBV5-1, with 8 bases identical to TRBD1. Germline-derived CDR1 and CDR2 are SGHRS and YFSETQ. Trimming at V came to 0 bases and at J to 3 bases, leaving 4 bases not matched to a gene. This CDR3 has 15 amino acids. Variable domain in full (rest from reference TRBV5-1 and TRBJ1-2): KAGVTQTPRYLIKTRGQQVTLSCSPISGHRSVSWYQQTPGQGLQFLFEYFSETQRNKGNFPGRFSGRQFSNSRSEMNVSTLELGDSALYLCASSLDRGYDYGYTFGSGTRLTVV.

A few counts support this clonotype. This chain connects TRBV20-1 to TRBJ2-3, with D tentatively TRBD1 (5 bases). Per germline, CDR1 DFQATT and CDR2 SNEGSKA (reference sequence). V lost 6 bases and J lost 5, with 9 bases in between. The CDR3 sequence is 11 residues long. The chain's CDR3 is CSANGQDTQYF. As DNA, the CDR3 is TGCAGTGCCAACGGACAAGATACGCAGTATTTT.

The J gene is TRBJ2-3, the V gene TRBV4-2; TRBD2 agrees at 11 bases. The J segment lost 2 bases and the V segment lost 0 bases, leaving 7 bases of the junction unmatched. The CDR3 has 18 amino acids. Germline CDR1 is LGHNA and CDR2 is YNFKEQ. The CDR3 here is CASSQEQRLAGFTDTQYF. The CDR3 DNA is TGTGCCAGCAGCCAAGAACAACGACTAGCGGGATTCACAGATACGCAGTATTTT.

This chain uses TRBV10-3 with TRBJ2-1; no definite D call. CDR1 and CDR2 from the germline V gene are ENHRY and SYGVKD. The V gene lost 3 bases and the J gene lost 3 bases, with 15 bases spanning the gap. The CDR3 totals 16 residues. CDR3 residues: CAISERTSGFYNEQFF. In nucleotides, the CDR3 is TGTGCCATCAGTGAACGGACCTCCGGCTTCTACAATGAGCAGTTCTTC.

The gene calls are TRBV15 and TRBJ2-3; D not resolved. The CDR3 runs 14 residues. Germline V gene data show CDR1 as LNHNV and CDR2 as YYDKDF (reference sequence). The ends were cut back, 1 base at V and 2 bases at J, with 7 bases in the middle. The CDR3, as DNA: TGTGCCACCAGCAGAGCACCGATCACAGATACGCAGTATTTT. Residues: CATSRAPITDTQYF. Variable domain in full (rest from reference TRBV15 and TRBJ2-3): DAMVIQNPRYQVTQFGKPVTLSCSQTLNHNVMYWYQQKSSQAPKLLFHYYDKDFNNEADTPDNFQSRRPNTSFCFLDIRSPGLGDTAMYLCATSRAPITDTQYFGPGTRLTVL.

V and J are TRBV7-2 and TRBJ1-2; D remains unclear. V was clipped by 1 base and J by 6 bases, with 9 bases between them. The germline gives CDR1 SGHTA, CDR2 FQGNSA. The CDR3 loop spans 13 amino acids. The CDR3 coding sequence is TGTGCCAGCAGCTTAGTTTCACCGGATGGCTACACCTTC. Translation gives CASSLVSPDGYTF.

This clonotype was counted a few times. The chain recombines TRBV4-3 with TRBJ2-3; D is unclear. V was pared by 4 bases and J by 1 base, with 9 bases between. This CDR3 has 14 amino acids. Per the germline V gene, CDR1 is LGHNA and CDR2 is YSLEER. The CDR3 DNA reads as TGCGCCAGCAGCCGAGACGTCGGCACAGATACGCAGTATTTT. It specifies CASSRDVGTDTQYF.

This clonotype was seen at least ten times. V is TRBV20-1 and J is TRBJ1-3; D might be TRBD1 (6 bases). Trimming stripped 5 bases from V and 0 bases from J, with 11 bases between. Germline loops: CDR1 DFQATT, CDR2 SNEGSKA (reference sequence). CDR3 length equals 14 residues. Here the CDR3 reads CSAGDRSSGNTIYF. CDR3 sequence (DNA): TGCAGTGCTGGTGACAGGTCCTCTGGAAACACCATATATTTT.

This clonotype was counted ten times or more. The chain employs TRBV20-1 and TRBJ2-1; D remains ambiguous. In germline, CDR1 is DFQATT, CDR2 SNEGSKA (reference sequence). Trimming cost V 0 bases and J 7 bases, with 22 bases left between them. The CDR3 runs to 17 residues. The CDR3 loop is CSARDWKTPPKLNEQFF. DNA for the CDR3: TGCAGTGCTAGAGATTGGAAGACTCCCCCCAAGCTGAATGAGCAGTTCTTC.

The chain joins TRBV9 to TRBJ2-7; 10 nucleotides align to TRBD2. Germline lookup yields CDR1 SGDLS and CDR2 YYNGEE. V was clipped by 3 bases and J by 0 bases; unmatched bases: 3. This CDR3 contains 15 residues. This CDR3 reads CASSALAGPSYEQYF. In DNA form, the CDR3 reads TGTGCCAGCAGCGCACTAGCGGGACCCTCCTACGAGCAGTACTTC.

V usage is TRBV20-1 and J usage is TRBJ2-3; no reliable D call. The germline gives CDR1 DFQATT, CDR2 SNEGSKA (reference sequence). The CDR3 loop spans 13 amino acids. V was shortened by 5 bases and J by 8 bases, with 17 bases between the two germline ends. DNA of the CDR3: TGCAGTGCTGTCTCTCCTAACCGCTTTACGCAGTATTTT. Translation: CSAVSPNRFTQYF.

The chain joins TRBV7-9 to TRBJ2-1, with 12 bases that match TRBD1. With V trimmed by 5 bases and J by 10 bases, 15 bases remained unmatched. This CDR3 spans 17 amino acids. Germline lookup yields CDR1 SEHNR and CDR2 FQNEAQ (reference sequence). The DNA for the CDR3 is TGTGCCAGCAGCGCACGCATGGGACAGGGGGCAAAGCACGAGCAGTTCTTC. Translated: CASSARMGQGAKHEQFF.

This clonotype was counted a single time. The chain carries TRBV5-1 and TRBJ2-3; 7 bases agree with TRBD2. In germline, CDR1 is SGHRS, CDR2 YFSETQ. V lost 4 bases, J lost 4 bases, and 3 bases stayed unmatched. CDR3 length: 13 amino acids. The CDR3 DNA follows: TGCGCCAGCAGCGGGGCGGGGGCAGATACGCAGTATTTT. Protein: CASSGAGADTQYF. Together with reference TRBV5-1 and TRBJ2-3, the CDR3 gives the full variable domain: KAGVTQTPRYLIKTRGQQVTLSCSPISGHRSVSWYQQTPGQGLQFLFEYFSETQRNKGNFPGRFSGRQFSNSRSEMNVSTLELGDSALYLCASSGAGADTQYFGPGTRLTVL.

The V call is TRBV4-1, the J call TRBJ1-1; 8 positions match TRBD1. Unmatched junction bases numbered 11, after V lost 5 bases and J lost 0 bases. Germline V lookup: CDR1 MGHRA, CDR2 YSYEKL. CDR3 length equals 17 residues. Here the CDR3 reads CASSSYWTGRLNTEAFF. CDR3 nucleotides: TGCGCCAGCAGCTCATACTGGACAGGGAGGCTGAACACTGAAGCTTTCTTT.